The 27 T cell receptor beta chains given below trace back to one sample, sequenced in a study of cytomegalovirus exposure and HLA in healthy donors. The PCR ran on 60 Vbeta and 13 Jbeta primers. Sequenced by immunoSEQ multiplex PCR; TCRdb stores in-frame clones only, minus some. The sample holds 130,000 to 150,000 clones, 55% to 80% seen once. The specimen was PBMCs. The receptors shown here come from a human donor in good health.

The genes are TRBV9 and TRBJ2-7, with 11 positions matching TRBD1. Trimming cost V 4 bases and J 7 bases; bases outside gene matches: 19. The CDR3 covers 18 residues. The germline V gene encodes CDR1 SGDLS and CDR2 YYNGEE. The CDR3 nucleotides are TGTGCCAGCAGCTCATCACCCTATGGACAGGGGGCAGGGGGGGAGCAGTACTTC. This sequence encodes CASSSSPYGQGAGGEQYF.

This rearrangement joins TRBV4-2 to TRBJ2-2; 11 positions agree with TRBD2. V gave up 0 bases and J gave up 6 bases; unmatched junction bases: 6. Germline lookup yields CDR1 LGHNA and CDR2 YNFKEQ. The CDR3 totals 17 residues. This CDR3 reads CASSQDPSGGWAGELFF. The CDR3 nucleotides read TGTGCCAGCAGCCAAGATCCTAGCGGGGGGTGGGCCGGGGAGCTGTTTTTT.

This clone was observed a few times. The rearrangement joins TRBV9 to TRBJ2-3; 7 nucleotides align to TRBD2. The germline V gene has CDR1 SGDLS and CDR2 YYNGEE. This CDR3 spans 14 amino acids. After removal of 2 bases from V and 2 bases from J, the junction contained 2 bases not matched to a gene. CDR3 nucleotides: TGTGCCAGCAGCGTTGGGGGGGTCACAGATACGCAGTATTTT. Amino acid sequence: CASSVGGVTDTQYF.

The J gene is TRBJ1-4, the V gene TRBV2, with D uncertain. Germline V gene data show CDR1 as SNHLY and CDR2 as FYNNEI. Trimming shortened V by 6 bases and J by 8 bases, and 16 bases separated the two germline ends. CDR3 length equals 14 residues. The CDR3 region is CASRTLGRVEKLFF. The CDR3 nucleotides are TGTGCCAGCAGGACCCTTGGGAGGGTGGAAAAACTGTTTTTT.

The V and J genes are TRBV2 and TRBJ1-5, with D possibly TRBD1 on 5 matching bases. In germline, CDR1 is SNHLY, CDR2 FYNNEI. With 3 bases removed from V and 8 bases from J, the gap between germline ends came to 20 bases. The CDR3 is 16 residues long. The CDR3 spells CASSDGTSGRGEPQHF. The CDR3 DNA is TGTGCCAGCAGTGATGGGACTAGCGGGAGGGGTGAGCCCCAGCATTTT.

V and J are TRBV6-6 and TRBJ1-6, with D uncertain. Trimming removed 0 bases from V and 10 bases from J, with 13 bases in between. CDR1 and CDR2 (germline): MNHNY, SVGAGI (reference sequence). The CDR3 spans 15 residues. This chain's CDR3 is CASSYSTASGSPLHF. CDR3 coding DNA: TGTGCCAGCAGTTACTCGACCGCCTCGGGATCACCCCTCCACTTT.

The J gene is TRBJ2-7, the V gene TRBV28; perhaps TRBD2 as D (5 bases). V lost 10 bases and J lost 2, with 6 bases in between. Germline lookup yields CDR1 MDHEN and CDR2 SYDVKM. This CDR3 comprises 10 residues. In DNA form, the CDR3 reads TGTGCCATCGGGACCTACGAGCAGTACTTC. It translates to CAIGTYEQYF. Full variable domain (remainder filled in from reference TRBV28 and TRBJ2-7): DVKVTQSSRYLVKRTGEKVFLECVQDMDHENMFWYRQDPGLGLRLIYFSYDVKMKEKGDIPEGYSVSREKKERFSLILESASTNQTSMYLCAIGTYEQYFGPGTRLTVT.

The chain has TRBV14 and TRBJ2-7; D might be TRBD2 (6 bases). Trimming stripped 1 base from V and 6 bases from J, with 7 bases between. The germline CDR1 and CDR2 sequences are SGHDN and FVKESK. CDR3 size: 12 residues. DNA for the CDR3: TGTGCCAGCAGCCAAGGCGGGGCCGAGCAGTACTTC. Translation gives CASSQGGAEQYF. Full variable domain (missing parts from reference TRBV14 and TRBJ2-7): EAGVTQFPSHSVIEKGQTVTLRCDPISGHDNLYWYRRVMGKEIKFLLHFVKESKQDESGMPNNRFLAERTGGTYSTLKVQPAELEDSGVYFCASSQGGAEQYFGPGTRLTVT.

This clone came up a few times. The chain has TRBV5-6 and TRBJ1-4; TRBD1 agrees at 8 bases. CDR3 size: 14 residues. Per the germline V gene, CDR1 is SGHDT and CDR2 is YYEEEE. The V gene end was trimmed by 4 bases and the J gene end by 7 bases; junction bases not matched to a gene: 6. CDR3 region: CASSRRDRREKLFF. In nucleotides, the CDR3 is TGTGCCAGCAGCCGGCGGGACAGGCGTGAAAAACTGTTTTTT. The variable domain in full, completed from reference TRBV5-6 and TRBJ1-4, reads DAGVTQSPTHLIKTRGQQVTLRCSPKSGHDTVSWYQQALGQGPQFIFQYYEEEERQRGNFPDRFSGHQFPNYSSELNVNALLLGDSALYLCASSRRDRREKLFFGSGTQLSVL.

This rearrangement joins TRBV7-6 to TRBJ2-5; D might be TRBD2 (5 bases). Trimming took 3 bases from V and 5 from J, leaving 10 bases between them. Looked up from germline, CDR1 is SGHVS and CDR2 is FNYEAQ. The CDR3 loop spans 13 amino acids. The chain's CDR3 is CASSLEGGETQYF. The CDR3 DNA is TGTGCCAGCAGCTTGGAAGGAGGCGAGACCCAGTACTTC. Filled out from reference TRBV7-6 and TRBJ2-5, the complete variable domain reads GAGVSQSPRYKVTKRGQDVALRCDPISGHVSLYWYRQALGQGPEFLTYFNYEAQQDKSGLPNDRFSAERPEGSISTLTIQRTEQRDSAMYRCASSLEGGETQYFGPGTRLLVL.

This clone was detected only a few times. The CDR3 DNA sequence: TGTGCCAGCAGTTTGGGACAGGGGAACACTGAAGCTTTCTTT. Protein product: CASSLGQGNTEAFF. The chain links TRBV6-6 to TRBJ1-1, with 9 nucleotides matching TRBD1. The CDR3 extends over 14 amino acids. Trimming at V came to 4 bases and at J to 1 base, leaving 1 base not matched to a gene. The germline V gene encodes CDR1 MNHNY and CDR2 SVGAGI (reference sequence).

The CDR3 DNA is TGTGCCAGCGGGAGGCCGGGCAGCCGCACAGATACGCAGTATTTT. Translated, it gives CASGRPGSRTDTQYF. The rearrangement joins TRBV6-5 to TRBJ2-3, with a tentative D call TRBD2 (6 bases). The V gene's germline CDR1 is MNHEY and CDR2 SVGAGI. CDR3 size: 15 residues. V was shortened by 8 bases and J by 1 base, with 16 bases between the two germline ends.

This clone was recorded a few times. The genes are TRBV7-6 and TRBJ1-4; TRBD1 is a possible D gene (6 bases). The V and J ends lost 0 bases and 7 bases respectively, with 15 bases between them. Per the germline V gene, CDR1 is SGHVS and CDR2 is FNYEAQ. The CDR3 consists of 16 residues. Here the CDR3 reads CASSLASQGLSEKLFF. CDR3 nucleotides: TGTGCCAGCAGCTTAGCGTCTCAGGGGTTGAGTGAAAAACTGTTTTTT.

The V and J genes are TRBV5-1 and TRBJ2-5; 7 nucleotides match TRBD2. CDR3 length equals 14 residues. V gave up 0 bases and J gave up 5 bases; unmatched junction bases: 4. Looked up from germline, CDR1 is SGHRS and CDR2 is YFSETQ. CDR3 coding DNA: TGCGCCAGCAGCTTGGGCGGGAGTGGGGAGACCCAGTACTTC. It codes for CASSLGGSGETQYF.

The chain couples TRBV30 to TRBJ2-1; TRBD2 might be the D (6 bases). Germline V gene lookup returns CDR1 GTSNPN and CDR2 SVGIG (reference sequence). V was shortened by 0 bases and J by 10 bases, with 10 bases between the two germline ends. CDR3 length: 12 residues. CDR3 sequence reads: CAWSVRREEQFF. In DNA form, the CDR3 reads TGTGCCTGGAGTGTACGACGGGAGGAGCAGTTCTTC.

The genes are TRBV5-6 and TRBJ2-3; 8 positions agree with TRBD2. V shed 1 base, J shed 2 bases, and the junction held 9 bases outside the gene matches. Germline V lookup: CDR1 SGHDT, CDR2 YYEEEE. The CDR3 is made up of 17 amino acids. This CDR3 is CASSLFMERGHTDTQYF. CDR3 in DNA: TGTGCCAGCAGCTTGTTCATGGAGCGGGGGCACACAGATACGCAGTATTTT.

The gene calls are TRBV7-3 and TRBJ2-2, with 11 bases aligning to TRBD2. V was clipped by 4 bases and J by 8 bases; unmatched bases: 3. The germline V gene encodes CDR1 SGHTA and CDR2 FQGTGA. There are 14 residues in the CDR3. As DNA, the CDR3 is TGTGCCAGCAGCTCACTAGCGGGAGTTGGGGAGCTGTTTTTT. It codes for CASSSLAGVGELFF.

This chain joins TRBV6-1 and TRBJ2-5; D call uncertain. Gene TRBJ2-7 matches the end of the DNA better, so the J call may be wrong. The CDR3 sequence is 11 residues long. CDR1 is MNHNS and CDR2 is SASEGT in the germline V gene. This CDR3 is CASRGSYEQYF. CDR3 coding DNA: TGTGCCAGCAGGGGCTCCTACGAGCAGTACTTC.

This clone showed up just once. The J gene is TRBJ2-1, the V gene TRBV11-2; 8 nucleotides match TRBD1. The CDR3 consists of 16 residues. Per the germline V gene, CDR1 is SGHAT and CDR2 is FQNNGV. With 6 bases clipped from V and 0 bases from J, the junction kept 7 bases outside the gene matches. CDR3 protein: CASRYTGGTSYNEQFF. CDR3 coding DNA: TGTGCCAGCAGATATACAGGGGGAACCTCCTACAATGAGCAGTTCTTC.

The CDR3 nucleotides read TGTGCCAGCAGCTTGGATTCAGGGTTGACAGATACGCAGTATTTT. Translation: CASSLDSGLTDTQYF. This chain links TRBV5-6 with TRBJ2-3; D perhaps matches TRBD1 (5 bases). CDR1 and CDR2 (germline): SGHDT, YYEEEE. This CDR3 spans 15 amino acids. Trimming cost V 0 bases and J 3 bases, with 11 bases left between them.

The chain has TRBV6-5 and TRBJ1-5; D is unresolved. The CDR3 is made up of 13 amino acids. Germline loops: CDR1 MNHEY, CDR2 SVGAGI. V dropped 2 bases and J dropped 4 bases, with 6 bases sitting between them. CDR3 sequence (DNA): TGTGCCAGCAGTTACACGGGGAATCAGCCCCAGCATTTT. This codes for CASSYTGNQPQHF.

This clone has only one observation. V and J are TRBV11-2 and TRBJ1-3; D is uncertain. V gave up 6 bases and J gave up 8 bases, with 14 bases separating them. Per germline, CDR1 SGHAT and CDR2 FQNNGV. This CDR3 has 13 residues. Here the CDR3 DNA reads TGTGCCAGCAGGAAGAGGCCCGCGGACACCATATATTTT. This gives the protein CASRKRPADTIYF.

The V and J genes are TRBV5-1 and TRBJ1-1; 9 bases fit TRBD1. Germline CDR1 and CDR2: SGHRS and YFSETQ. V gave up 0 bases and J gave up 1 base; unmatched junction bases: 4. The CDR3 is made up of 16 amino acids. The DNA for the CDR3 is TGCGCCAGCAGCTTGGCACAGGGGGCTGGGAACACTGAAGCTTTCTTT. Protein product: CASSLAQGAGNTEAFF.

Only a few counts were recorded for this clone. The chain joins TRBV5-1 to TRBJ1-1, with D perhaps TRBD1 (5 bases). The CDR3 runs 13 residues. V lost 1 base and J lost 1, with 5 bases in between. The germline V gene has CDR1 SGHRS and CDR2 YFSETQ. This CDR3 reads CASSLTGNTEAFF. The CDR3 DNA follows: TGCGCCAGCAGCTTGACAGGGAACACTGAAGCTTTCTTT.

This clone was recorded only once. The rearrangement uses TRBV20-1 and TRBJ2-1; a weak D match, TRBD2 (5 bases). V was clipped by 5 bases and J by 10 bases, with 12 bases between them. There are 11 residues in the CDR3. The V gene's germline CDR1 is DFQATT and CDR2 SNEGSKA (reference sequence). Here the CDR3 reads CSAPGEIEQFF. Here the CDR3 DNA reads TGCAGTGCTCCTGGGGAGATCGAGCAGTTCTTC.

CDR3 in DNA: TGTGCCAGCAGTACCCCCACTCGACAGGGGGTAGATACGCAGTATTTT. Its translation is CASSTPTRQGVDTQYF. This chain joins TRBV27 and TRBJ2-3; 9 bases agree with TRBD1. Germline V gene lookup returns CDR1 MNHEY and CDR2 SMNVEV (reference sequence). There are 16 residues in the CDR3. The V segment lost 5 bases and the J segment 5 bases; nucleotides outside the gene matches: 11.

This clone was seen a few times. The chain employs TRBV6-5 and TRBJ1-3, with 9 bases lining up with TRBD1. V gave up 5 bases and J gave up 7 bases; unmatched junction bases: 3. The CDR3 runs to 13 residues. Germline assignment: CDR1 MNHEY and CDR2 SVGAGI. CDR3 sequence: CASSPGTGNTIYF. In DNA form, the CDR3 reads TGTGCCAGCAGTCCCGGGACAGGGAACACCATATATTTT.